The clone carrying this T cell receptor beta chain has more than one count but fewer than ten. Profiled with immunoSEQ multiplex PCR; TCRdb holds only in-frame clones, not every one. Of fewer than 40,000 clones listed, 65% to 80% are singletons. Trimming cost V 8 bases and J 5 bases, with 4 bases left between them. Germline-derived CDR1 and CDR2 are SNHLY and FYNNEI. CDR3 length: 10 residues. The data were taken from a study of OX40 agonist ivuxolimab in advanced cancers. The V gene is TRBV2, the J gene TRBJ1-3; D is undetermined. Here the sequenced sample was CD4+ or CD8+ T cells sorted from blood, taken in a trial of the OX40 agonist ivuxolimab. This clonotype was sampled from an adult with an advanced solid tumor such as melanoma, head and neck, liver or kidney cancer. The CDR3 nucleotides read TGTGCCAGCGAGAGAAACACCATATATTTT. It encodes CASERNTIYF.